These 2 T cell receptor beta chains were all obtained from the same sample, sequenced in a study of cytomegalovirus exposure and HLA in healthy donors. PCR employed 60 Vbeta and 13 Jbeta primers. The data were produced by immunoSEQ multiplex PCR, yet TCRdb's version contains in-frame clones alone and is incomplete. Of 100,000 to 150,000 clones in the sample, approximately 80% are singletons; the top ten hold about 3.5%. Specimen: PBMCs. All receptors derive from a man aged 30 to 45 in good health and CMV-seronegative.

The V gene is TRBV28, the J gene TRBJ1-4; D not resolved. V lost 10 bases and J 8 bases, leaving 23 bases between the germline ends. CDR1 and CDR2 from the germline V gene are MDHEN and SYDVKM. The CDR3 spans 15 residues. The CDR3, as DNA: TGTGCCATCGATACGGGTGCTACAACACACGAAAAACTGTTTTTT. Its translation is CAIDTGATTHEKLFF.

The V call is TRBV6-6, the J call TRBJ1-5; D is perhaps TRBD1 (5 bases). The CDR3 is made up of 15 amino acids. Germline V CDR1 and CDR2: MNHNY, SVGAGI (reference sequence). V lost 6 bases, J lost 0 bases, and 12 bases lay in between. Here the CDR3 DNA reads TGTGCCAGCAGACCCCAGGGAGGTAGCAATCAGCCCCAGCATTTT. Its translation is CASRPQGGSNQPQHF.